The table lists the clone carrying this T cell receptor beta chain with a count of one. Its target is not known. This specimen belongs to a study of cytomegalovirus exposure and HLA in healthy donors. PCR employed 60 Vbeta and 13 Jbeta primers. Clones were read by immunoSEQ multiplex PCR, and TCRdb kept only the in-frame ones, dropping some. The data contain roughly 140,000 clones, about 88% of them singletons. Study-level results: Some V segments could not be told apart, so they were left out, TRBV6-2 and TRBV6-3 among them.

Trimming took 4 bases from V and 6 from J; bases not matched to a gene: 7. Germline V gene lookup returns CDR1 MDHEN and CDR2 SYDVKM. This CDR3 contains 15 residues. Sequencing input: PBMCs. This sequence originates from a woman between 18 and 29 years old in good health and CMV-seronegative. The chain is built from TRBV28 and TRBJ1-5, with 9 bases that match TRBD1. CDR3 amino acids: CASSSGQGQVQPQHF. CDR3 nucleotides: TGTGCCAGCAGTTCCGGACAGGGGCAGGTTCAGCCCCAGCATTTT.